These 29 T cell receptor beta chains originate from one sample sequenced in a study of T cells in Graves' hyperthyroidism and ophthalmopathy. Authors of the study amplified TCR beta CDR3 regions from RNA transcripts. First-round RT-PCR of the TCR CDR3 relied on the HTBI primer set. MiXCR was run by TCRdb on the multiplex PCR reads, yielding one entry per CDR3 protein. The sample has around 450,000 distinct CDR3 sequences, 15% to 18% seen once. The material sequenced was blood. The receptors were gathered from a woman between 18 and 29 years old with Graves' hyperthyroidism.

Many counts were recorded for this clonotype. The rearrangement joins TRBV7-2 to TRBJ2-2, with D perhaps TRBD2 (6 bases). CDR1 and CDR2 from the germline V gene are SGHTA and FQGNSA. The CDR3 spans 17 residues. The V gene lost 4 bases and the J gene lost 0 bases, with 15 bases spanning the gap. The chain's CDR3 is CASSWPQRGTNTGELFF. CDR3 sequence (DNA): TGTGCCAGCAGCTGGCCGCAACGCGGGACGAACACCGGGGAGCTGTTTTTT.

The sample holds a few counts of this clonotype. The chain links TRBV5-4 to TRBJ2-3; a weak D match, TRBD2 (6 bases). Trimming left V 0 bases short and J 0 bases short, with 11 bases between. The CDR3 has 16 residues. CDR1 SGHNT and CDR2 YYREEE come from the germline V gene (reference sequence). The CDR3 reads CASSLARGRSTDTQYF. The CDR3 nucleotides read TGTGCCAGCAGCTTGGCCCGGGGGAGGAGCACAGATACGCAGTATTTT.

This clonotype was picked up a small number of times. The gene calls are TRBV12-3 or TRBV12-4 and TRBJ1-6; 9 bases match TRBD1. V lost 6 bases to trimming and J lost 9 bases; unmatched junction nucleotides: 9. The CDR3 loop spans 15 amino acids. As DNA, the CDR3 is TGTGCCAGCAGCGCCGGGACAGGGTTCTTTTCACCCCTCCACTTT. Amino acid sequence: CASSAGTGFFSPLHF.

The genes are TRBV20-1 and TRBJ1-2, with D maybe TRBD1 (5 bases). The V end lost 3 bases, the J end lost 8 bases, and 13 bases lay between the germline ends. The CDR3 sequence is 12 residues long. The germline gives CDR1 DFQATT, CDR2 SNEGSKA (reference sequence). The CDR3 reads CSARASRGGYTF. In DNA form, the CDR3 reads TGCAGTGCTAGGGCATCGCGGGGGGGCTACACCTTC.

This clonotype was seen repeatedly, ten times or more. This chain connects TRBV18 to TRBJ2-7; D might be TRBD2 (6 bases). Trimming cost V 1 base and J 3 bases, with 10 bases left between them. Germline-derived CDR1 and CDR2 are KGHSH and LQKENI. CDR3 length: 14 residues. CDR3 coding DNA: TGTGCCAGCTCACCACTCGGGACTTTCTACGAGCAGTACTTC. Amino acids: CASSPLGTFYEQYF. Together with reference TRBV18 and TRBJ2-7, the CDR3 gives the full variable domain: NAGVMQNPRHLVRRRGQEARLRCSPMKGHSHVYWYRQLPEEGLKFMVYLQKENIIDESGMPKERFSAEFPKEGPSILRIQQVVRGDSAAYFCASSPLGTFYEQYFGPGTRLTVT.

V usage is TRBV20-1 and J usage is TRBJ1-2, with no clear D. Germline V CDR1 and CDR2: DFQATT, SNEGSKA (reference sequence). With 3 bases removed from V and 2 bases from J, the gap between germline ends came to 7 bases. CDR3 length equals 12 residues. The CDR3 reads CSASRRNYGYTF. CDR3 nucleotides: TGCAGTGCTAGCCGCAGAAACTATGGCTACACCTTC.

This clonotype was recorded a few times. This chain links TRBV18 with TRBJ2-7; no clear D. The CDR3 totals 14 residues. The germline V gene has CDR1 KGHSH and CDR2 LQKENI. Trimming stripped 2 bases from V and 0 bases from J, with 8 bases between. DNA for the CDR3: TGTGCCAGCTCACCAGCGGCTGCCTCCTACGAGCAGTACTTC. Amino acid sequence: CASSPAAASYEQYF.

The genes are TRBV29-1 and TRBJ2-4, with 7 bases fitting TRBD2. Looked up from germline, CDR1 is SQVTM and CDR2 is ANQGSEA. The CDR3 consists of 12 residues. J lost 7 bases, V lost 4 bases, and 4 bases had no gene match. The CDR3 DNA is TGCAGCGTTGTCAGGGAGGGCAACATTCAGTACTTC. Amino acid sequence: CSVVREGNIQYF.

As concerns this clonotype: It may be a read error: a sequence one base away is much more abundant. This rearrangement joins TRBV3-1 to TRBJ2-1; a weak D match, TRBD2 (7 bases). V was shortened by 6 bases and J by 6 bases, with 12 bases between the two germline ends. Germline assignment: CDR1 LGHDT and CDR2 YNNKEL (reference sequence). The CDR3 spans 13 residues. Written as DNA, the CDR3 is TGTGCCAGCAGGGGGGGGGGCATCAATGAGCAGTTCTTC. Residues: CASRGGGINEQFF.

This clonotype appeared many times. The chain joins TRBV11-3 to TRBJ2-3, with D maybe TRBD2 (5 bases). V lost 3 bases to trimming and J lost 8 bases, with 15 bases between them. Germline V gene sequence: CDR1 SGHNT, CDR2 YENEEA. The CDR3 is 14 residues long. The CDR3 reads CASSFTRTGGTQYF. For the CDR3, the DNA is TGTGCCAGCAGCTTTACCCGAACCGGAGGTACGCAGTATTTT.

This clonotype was recorded many times. This chain connects TRBV28 to TRBJ2-2; D might be TRBD1 (5 bases). CDR3 length: 13 residues. The V gene lost 10 bases and the J gene lost 0 bases, with 9 bases spanning the gap. The V gene's germline CDR1 is MDHEN and CDR2 SYDVKM. The CDR3 here is CATPGSNTGELFF. The CDR3, as DNA: TGTGCCACCCCAGGGTCGAACACCGGGGAGCTGTTTTTT.

V and J are TRBV19 and TRBJ1-1, with a weak D call TRBD1 (6 bases). This CDR3 has 13 residues. Between the trimmed V and J ends, which lost 6 bases and 3 bases, there was a span of 11 bases. Germline assignment: CDR1 LNHDA and CDR2 SQIVND (reference sequence). The CDR3, as DNA: TGTGCCAGTAGGGGGGCAAAGGACACTGAAGCTTTCTTT. Protein product: CASRGAKDTEAFF.

The table lists this clonotype with a few counts. The chain recombines TRBV6-1 with TRBJ1-1; maybe TRBD1 (5 bases). With 7 bases removed from V and 5 bases from J, the gap between germline ends came to 14 bases. The CDR3 totals 13 residues. The V gene's germline CDR1 is MNHNS and CDR2 SASEGT. The CDR3 here is CASNIQEGTEAFF. In DNA form, the CDR3 reads TGTGCCAGCAATATCCAGGAGGGGACTGAAGCTTTCTTT.

About this clonotype: A clone one base away is much larger, so this may be a read error. The genes are TRBV4-3 and TRBJ1-5; 7 nucleotides line up with TRBD1. CDR1 is LGHNA and CDR2 is YSLEER in the germline V gene. The CDR3 sequence is 17 residues long. V lost 0 bases and J lost 6; bases outside the gene matches: 11. The CDR3: CASSQDSLGTVTQPQHF. CDR3 DNA: TGCGCCAGCAGCCAAGATTCCCTTGGGACAGTGACTCAGCCCCAGCATTTT.

This sequence joins TRBV2 and TRBJ2-1; weak D call: TRBD2 (6 bases). CDR3 length: 15 amino acids. V dropped 6 bases and J dropped 7 bases, with 19 bases sitting between them. Germline-derived CDR1 and CDR2 are SNHLY and FYNNEI. CDR3 sequence: CASRPLISSGNEQFF. CDR3 nucleotides: TGTGCCAGCAGGCCCCTAATCTCAAGCGGGAATGAGCAGTTCTTC.

A few counts support this clonotype. The chain uses TRBV12-3 or TRBV12-4 and TRBJ2-3; TRBD1 aligns across 9 bases. Trimming at V came to 5 bases and at J to 1 base, leaving 7 bases not matched to a gene. This CDR3 has 16 residues. In DNA, the CDR3 is TGTGCCAGCAGTGCACAGGGGGCGCAGGGCACAGATACGCAGTATTTT. This codes for CASSAQGAQGTDTQYF.

This clonotype came up many times. The genes are TRBV12-3 or TRBV12-4 and TRBJ1-5, with 7 positions matching TRBD1. V shed 4 bases and J 2 bases; nucleotides not matched to a gene: 2. There are 14 residues in the CDR3. The CDR3 region has the DNA TGTGCCAGCAGTTCCGACAGGGGCAATCAGCCCCAGCATTTT. Its protein product is CASSSDRGNQPQHF.

There are a few counts of this clonotype. The chain links TRBV6-5 to TRBJ2-5; TRBD2 is a possible D gene (5 bases). The CDR3 extends over 15 amino acids. CDR1 MNHEY and CDR2 SVGAGI come from the germline V gene. V shed 0 bases and J shed 4 bases, with 12 bases lying between them. CDR3 nucleotide sequence: TGTGCCAGCAGTTACTCTGGTAGCGCCCTAGAGACCCAGTACTTC. Its protein product is CASSYSGSALETQYF.

At least ten counts were recorded for this clonotype. This chain links TRBV27 with TRBJ2-1; 9 bases align to TRBD2. V lost 1 base and J lost 9; bases outside the gene matches: 4. Germline V gene data show CDR1 as MNHEY and CDR2 as SMNVEV (reference sequence). CDR3 length: 14 amino acids. CDR3 sequence: CASSLLAGASEQFF. In DNA form, the CDR3 reads TGTGCCAGCAGTTTATTAGCGGGAGCAAGTGAGCAGTTCTTC.

The V call is TRBV7-3, the J call TRBJ2-1; 7 nucleotides line up with TRBD1. The CDR3 contains 13 residues. Germline V gene sequence: CDR1 SGHTA, CDR2 FQGTGA. The junction had 6 bases not matched to a gene; V was cut back by 5 bases and J by 8 bases. The CDR3 DNA follows: TGTGCCAGCAGCCGAACAGGGGCGGATGAGCAGTTCTTC. Encoded protein: CASSRTGADEQFF.

The J gene is TRBJ2-3, the V gene TRBV9; tentatively, D is TRBD1 or TRBD2 (6 bases each). With 7 bases removed from V and 1 base from J, the gap between germline ends came to 13 bases. The CDR3 sequence is 14 residues long. The germline V gene encodes CDR1 SGDLS and CDR2 YYNGEE. CDR3 nucleotides: TGTGCCAGCGGGAGGAGGGGGGGCACAGATACGCAGTATTTT. Its protein is CASGRRGGTDTQYF.

This clonotype was detected many times. A read error may account for a junction end that differs from germline. The chain recombines TRBV3-1 with TRBJ2-5; D gene unclear. Germline CDR1 is LGHDT and CDR2 is YNNKEL (reference sequence). The CDR3 totals 13 residues. The CDR3 sequence is CASSQATSVLIHF. The CDR3 DNA follows: TGTGCCAGCAGCCAAGCCACAAGTGTCCTTATCCACTTC.

This clonotype occurred a few times. The chain couples TRBV6-4 to TRBJ2-1, with 9 bases identical to TRBD2. V lost 6 bases to trimming and J lost 2 bases; unmatched junction nucleotides: 5. Germline CDR1 reads MRHNA; CDR2 reads SNTAGT. The CDR3 totals 15 residues. DNA for the CDR3: TGTGCCAGCAGCCTAATAGCGGGAGCCTACAATGAGCAGTTCTTC. It yields the protein CASSLIAGAYNEQFF.

This clonotype has ten or more counts. The chain has TRBV3-1 and TRBJ1-6; D ambiguous. The germline V and J ends were trimmed by 1 base and 7 bases, with 2 bases remaining between them. The germline gives CDR1 LGHDT, CDR2 YNNKEL (reference sequence). The CDR3 runs 12 residues. In DNA form, the CDR3 reads TGTGCCAGCAGCCAAGTGAATTCACCCCTCCACTTT. This translates into CASSQVNSPLHF.

This clonotype appeared many times. V is TRBV12-3 or TRBV12-4 and J is TRBJ1-4, with TRBD1 as a possible D gene (6 bases). Trimming left V 0 bases short and J 5 bases short, with 16 bases between. This CDR3 region has 17 residues. The CDR3 protein is CASSLALRDTNNEKLFF. DNA for the CDR3: TGTGCCAGCAGTTTAGCTCTCCGGGACACGAACAATGAAAAACTGTTTTTT.

This clonotype has only a few counts. The chain combines TRBV20-1 with TRBJ2-7, with no clear D. Germline CDR1 reads DFQATT; CDR2 reads SNEGSKA (reference sequence). The ends were cut back, 0 bases at V and 0 bases at J, with 18 bases in the middle. There are 17 residues in the CDR3. The CDR3 protein is CSARDIRPAAPSYEQYF. The DNA for the CDR3 is TGCAGTGCTAGAGATATTCGGCCGGCAGCCCCCTCCTACGAGCAGTACTTC.

This clonotype was detected many times. The chain uses TRBV3-1 and TRBJ2-7; TRBD2 aligns across 7 bases. The CDR3 sequence is 16 residues long. Trimming took 1 base from V and 0 from J; bases not matched to a gene: 6. CDR1 and CDR2 (germline): LGHDT, YNNKEL (reference sequence). The CDR3 nucleotides read TGTGCCAGCAGCCAAGCTTTTGGCGGGAGCTCCTACGAGCAGTACTTC. Its translation: CASSQAFGGSSYEQYF.

This clonotype was found many times. The chain is built from TRBV6-2 or TRBV6-3 and TRBJ1-1; no clear D. The CDR3 has 16 residues. Germline V lookup: CDR1 MNHEY, CDR2 SVGEGT. V was trimmed by 5 bases and J by 0 bases, leaving 16 bases between them. The CDR3 coding sequence is TGTGCCAGCAGTGAGGACCAGAGCCTTATGAACACTGAAGCTTTCTTT. Its protein is CASSEDQSLMNTEAFF.

This clonotype was detected only a few times. The chain is built from TRBV24-1 and TRBJ2-1, with 10 bases matching TRBD2. The V gene end was trimmed by 3 bases and the J gene end by 1 base; junction bases not matched to a gene: 5. This CDR3 spans 17 amino acids. The germline V gene encodes CDR1 KGHDR and CDR2 SFDVKD. The CDR3 nucleotides are TGTGCCACCAGTGATAGTAGCGGGAGGAGGTCCTACAATGAGCAGTTCTTC. Translating it yields CATSDSSGRRSYNEQFF.